The next 20 T cell receptor beta chains were all read from a single sample in a study of control samples from healthy donors and cancer patients (dated by TCRdb to 2019 to 2021). Library preparation employed the immunoSEQ multiplex PCR assay. TCRdb retrieved this table from immuneACCESS and kept in-frame rearrangements only. Not all clones are present; in checked studies, unresolved V genes account for under half, and no reason is known for the remainder. The sample table contains about 100,000 clones; only one count was recorded for roughly 84% of them. The ten largest clones take up 15% to 20% of the sample. The sample was blood. The receptors derive from a woman between 45 and 65 years old in good health.

V usage is TRBV9 and J usage is TRBJ1-6, with no clear D. Germline values: CDR1 SGDLS, CDR2 YYNGEE. This CDR3 comprises 12 residues. With 0 bases removed from V and 10 bases from J, the gap between germline ends came to 5 bases. In nucleotides, the CDR3 is TGTGCCAGCAGCGTAGACGGGTCACCCCTCCACTTT. Translation: CASSVDGSPLHF. Full variable domain (remainder filled in from reference TRBV9 and TRBJ1-6): DSGVTQTPKHLITATGQRVTLRCSPRSGDLSVYWYQQSLDQGLQFLIQYYNGEERAKGNILERFSAQQFPDLHSELNLSSLELGDSALYFCASSVDGSPLHFGNGTRLTVT.

The chain recombines TRBV5-5 with TRBJ2-2; TRBD1 agrees at 7 bases. V was pared by 1 base and J by 0 bases, with 9 bases of the junction left unmatched. Germline V lookup: CDR1 SGHKS, CDR2 YYEKEE (reference sequence). CDR3 length: 18 residues. Written as DNA, the CDR3 is TGTGCCAGCAGCTTGTCTACGGGACAGACCACGAACACCGGGGAGCTGTTTTTT. Amino acid sequence: CASSLSTGQTTNTGELFF.

The chain links TRBV28 to TRBJ2-4; possibly TRBD1 for D (5 bases). The germline V gene encodes CDR1 MDHEN and CDR2 SYDVKM. CDR3 length equals 17 residues. Trimming cost V 6 bases and J 0 bases, with 18 bases left between them. As DNA, the CDR3 is TGTGCCAGCAGAACCTCCACAGGTCGAGAAGCCAAAAACATTCAGTACTTC. It is translated as CASRTSTGREAKNIQYF. The variable domain in full, completed from reference TRBV28 and TRBJ2-4, reads DVKVTQSSRYLVKRTGEKVFLECVQDMDHENMFWYRQDPGLGLRLIYFSYDVKMKEKGDIPEGYSVSREKKERFSLILESASTNQTSMYLCASRTSTGREAKNIQYFGAGTRLSVL.

This chain links TRBV2 with TRBJ2-5; D gene unclear. This CDR3 contains 13 residues. The germline V and J ends were trimmed by 3 bases and 7 bases, with 12 bases remaining between them. CDR1 SNHLY and CDR2 FYNNEI come from the germline V gene. The CDR3 loop reads CASSEVYDPTQYF. CDR3 bases: TGTGCCAGCAGTGAGGTTTACGATCCGACCCAGTACTTC.

V is TRBV6-5 and J is TRBJ1-5; no clear D gene. The CDR3 consists of 14 residues. V shed 5 bases and J shed 2 bases, with 10 bases lying between them. Germline lookup yields CDR1 MNHEY and CDR2 SVGAGI. The chain's CDR3 is CASSPGFGNQPQHF. CDR3 nucleotide sequence: TGTGCCAGCAGTCCCGGCTTTGGCAATCAGCCCCAGCATTTT.

The V and J genes are TRBV7-8 and TRBJ2-3, with 10 positions matching TRBD2. CDR3 length: 19 amino acids. Germline CDR1 is SGHVS and CDR2 is FQNEAQ. V was clipped by 0 bases and J by 3 bases; unmatched bases: 12. CDR3 loop: CASSLAEVGRAGGTDTQYF. The CDR3 DNA reads as TGTGCCAGCAGCTTAGCCGAGGTGGGACGAGCGGGAGGGACAGATACGCAGTATTTT.

The V call is TRBV10-3, the J call TRBJ2-7; D ambiguous. Germline assignment: CDR1 ENHRY and CDR2 SYGVKD. V was pared by 5 bases and J by 5 bases, with 13 bases between. The CDR3 is 13 amino acids. CDR3 coding DNA: TGTGCCATCAGTCCCTGGGATTCTAACGAGCAGTACTTC. It is translated as CAISPWDSNEQYF.

The chain joins TRBV12-3 or TRBV12-4 to TRBJ2-7; no definite D call. CDR3 length equals 12 residues. The V end lost 7 bases, the J end lost 1 base, and 8 bases lay between the germline ends. In DNA, the CDR3 is TGTGCCAGCAAGGGCAGGTCCTACGAGCAGTACTTC. It codes for CASKGRSYEQYF.

V usage is TRBV9 and J usage is TRBJ1-1, with unresolved D. Germline CDR1 and CDR2: SGDLS and YYNGEE. V shed 0 bases and J shed 5 bases, with 11 bases lying between them. CDR3 length equals 14 residues. CDR3 in amino acids: CASSVVPGKTEAFF. The CDR3 DNA reads as TGTGCCAGCAGCGTAGTTCCGGGGAAGACTGAAGCTTTCTTT. Full variable domain (remainder filled in from reference TRBV9 and TRBJ1-1): DSGVTQTPKHLITATGQRVTLRCSPRSGDLSVYWYQQSLDQGLQFLIQYYNGEERAKGNILERFSAQQFPDLHSELNLSSLELGDSALYFCASSVVPGKTEAFFGQGTRLTVV.

The chain couples TRBV3-1 (or the pseudogene TRBV3-2) to TRBJ2-3; 10 bases line up with TRBD2. This CDR3 has 16 residues. V dropped 5 bases and J dropped 5; count of bases not matched to a gene: 10. Germline V gene sequence: CDR1 LGHDT, CDR2 YNNKEL (reference sequence). Here the CDR3 DNA reads TGTGCCAGCAGCGAAGGATTAGCGGGGGGCGAAGATACGCAGTATTTT. Residues: CASSEGLAGGEDTQYF.

This clone has only a few counts. This chain joins TRBV6-5 and TRBJ2-3; the match to TRBD1 covers 9 bases. Germline CDR1 MNHEY, CDR2 SVGAGI. Trimming at V came to 6 bases and at J to 6 bases, leaving 7 bases not matched to a gene. The CDR3 loop spans 14 amino acids. This chain's CDR3 is CASSRRTGGDTQYF. The CDR3 DNA is TGTGCCAGCAGCCGTAGAACAGGGGGCGATACGCAGTATTTT.

The chain is built from TRBV7-2 and TRBJ2-1, with 16 bases identical to TRBD2. The CDR3 spans 18 residues. The V gene end was trimmed by 1 base and the J gene end by 10 bases; junction bases not matched to a gene: 10. The germline V gene encodes CDR1 SGHTA and CDR2 FQGNSA. The CDR3 DNA sequence: TGTGCCAGCAGCTTAGATCTGGGACTAGCGGGGGGGCTACGGGAGCAGTTCTTC. This gives the protein CASSLDLGLAGGLREQFF. Based on the CDR3 plus reference TRBV7-2 and TRBJ2-1, the full variable domain is GAGVSQSPSNKVTEKGKDVELRCDPISGHTALYWYRQSLGQGLEFLIYFQGNSAPDKSGLPSDRFSAERTGGSVSTLTIQRTQQEDSAVYLCASSLDLGLAGGLREQFFGPGTRLTVL.

This rearrangement joins TRBV19 to TRBJ1-6; 8 bases line up with TRBD1. V lost 10 bases to trimming and J lost 3 bases; unmatched junction nucleotides: 8. The CDR3 spans 15 residues. The germline V gene has CDR1 LNHDA and CDR2 SQIVND (reference sequence). CDR3 bases: TGTGCCACCTCGGACAGGGCGAACTATAATTCACCCCTCCACTTT. Translating it yields CATSDRANYNSPLHF. The complete variable domain, with remaining parts taken from reference TRBV19 and TRBJ1-6, reads DGGITQSPKYLFRKEGQNVTLSCEQNLNHDAMYWYRQDPGQGLRLIYYSQIVNDFQKGDIAEGYSVSREKKESFPLTVTSAQKNPTAFYLCATSDRANYNSPLHFGNGTRLTVT.

This clone was observed once. The CDR3 spells CASTPPNRENTEAFF. The CDR3 DNA is TGTGCCAGCACACCCCCAAACAGGGAGAACACTGAAGCTTTCTTT. V usage is TRBV7-7 and J usage is TRBJ1-1, with D possibly matching TRBD1 (6 bases). Trimming pared 7 bases from V and 1 base from J, leaving 16 bases between. The length of the CDR3 is 15 residues. Germline CDR1 reads SSHAT; CDR2 reads FNYEAQ (reference sequence).

This chain joins TRBV3-1 (or the pseudogene TRBV3-2) and TRBJ2-2; 9 bases fit TRBD1. This CDR3 is built from 15 residues. V trimming: 8 bases; J trimming: 5 bases; junction bases outside the gene matches: 9. CDR1 and CDR2 (germline): LGHDT, YNNKEL (reference sequence). CDR3 loop: CASYPGTGYTGELFF. CDR3 nucleotide sequence: TGTGCCAGCTATCCCGGGACAGGGTATACCGGGGAGCTGTTTTTT.

The V and J genes are TRBV18 and TRBJ2-2; no clear D gene. Trimming removed 3 bases from V and 4 bases from J, with 18 bases in between. The CDR3 loop spans 17 amino acids. Germline loops: CDR1 KGHSH, CDR2 LQKENI. DNA for the CDR3: TGTGCCAGCTCACCCCCTACCTGGGAACAGACCACCGGGGAGCTGTTTTTT. Translated: CASSPPTWEQTTGELFF.

The rearrangement links TRBV7-3 to TRBJ1-5; no clear D. CDR1 SGHTA and CDR2 FQGTGA come from the germline V gene. This CDR3 region has 13 residues. V was clipped by 5 bases and J by 10 bases, with 15 bases between them. Here the CDR3 reads CASSDDPISPQHF. The CDR3 DNA follows: TGTGCCAGCAGCGACGACCCGATCAGCCCCCAGCATTTT.

V usage is TRBV20-1 and J usage is TRBJ2-7, with D tentatively TRBD2 (5 bases). Trimming removed 3 bases at V and 4 bases at J, with 7 bases between. Germline V gene sequence: CDR1 DFQATT, CDR2 SNEGSKA (reference sequence). The CDR3 spans 11 residues. Here the CDR3 DNA reads TGCAGTGCTAGGAGGGCGTACGAGCAGTACGTC. Translation: CSARRAYEQYV.

The chain has TRBV9 and TRBJ2-1; D gene uncertain. The CDR3 is 18 amino acids. CDR1 and CDR2 (germline): SGDLS, YYNGEE. Trimming removed 0 bases from V and 5 bases from J, with 21 bases in between. This CDR3 reads CASSVARSGPSANNEQFF. CDR3 coding DNA: TGTGCCAGCAGCGTAGCTCGGTCAGGCCCTTCCGCTAACAATGAGCAGTTCTTC.

The CDR3 loop reads CSALETGDYGYTF. CDR3 sequence (DNA): TGCAGCGCCCTCGAGACAGGAGACTATGGCTACACCTTC. The chain combines TRBV29-1 with TRBJ1-2, with D perhaps matching TRBD1 (6 bases). Trimming cost V 7 bases and J 3 bases, with 15 bases left between them. CDR1 and CDR2 from the germline V gene are SQVTM and ANQGSEA. The CDR3 is 13 residues long.